The clone carrying this T cell receptor beta chain was recorded a few times. Its target is unknown. The data were taken from a study of radiotherapy plus CTLA-4 blockade in lung cancer. Study-level findings and limits: Radiotherapy with ipilimumab was followed by blood expansion of tumor-derived clones.

TCRdb's copy holds only in-frame clones and misses some; the assay was immunoSEQ multiplex PCR. The repertoire includes 45,000 or so clones, 76% of them detected once, and just under 8.5% sits in the top ten. Enrolled patients, whose metastatic non-small-cell lung cancer was chemo-refractory, received focal radiation plus CTLA-4 blockade with ipilimumab. The V gene's germline CDR1 is ENHRY and CDR2 SYGVKD. V was clipped by 10 bases and J by 3 bases, with 21 bases between them. The CDR3 is made up of 15 amino acids. V is TRBV10-3 and J is TRBJ1-2; possible D gene TRBD1, 5 bases. Here the sequenced sample was peripheral blood, taken from a patient treated with radiotherapy plus ipilimumab. This clonotype originated in a human donor with non-small cell lung cancer who had stable disease on radiotherapy plus ipilimumab. CDR3 nucleotides: TGTGCCAGCACACCCTATAGGGGATCTGACTATGGCTACACCTTC. Translation: CASTPYRGSDYGYTF.